The 3 T cell receptor beta chains given below trace back to one sample, sequenced in a study of T cells in Graves' hyperthyroidism and ophthalmopathy. Regions amplified from RNA transcripts were the TCR beta CDR3 regions. TCR CDR3 regions were first amplified by RT-PCR with HTBI primers. TCRdb re-analysed the multiplex PCR reads in MiXCR, keeping a single row per CDR3 protein. Among 650,000 to 850,000 distinct CDR3 sequences listed, approximately 18% were seen once. The sequenced material came from blood. These receptors were collected from a woman between 45 and 60 years old with Graves' hyperthyroidism that later progressed to Graves' ophthalmopathy.

The chain carries TRBV5-1 and TRBJ1-3; D gene uncertain. This CDR3 contains 15 residues. The V and J ends lost 0 bases and 1 base respectively, with 8 bases between them. Germline-derived CDR1 and CDR2 are SGHRS and YFSETQ. The CDR3 reads CASSLASGSGNTIYF. The DNA for the CDR3 is TGCGCCAGCAGCTTGGCCAGCGGTTCTGGAAACACCATATATTTT.

This clonotype was counted once. Here the CDR3 reads CATSETGTGDNEQFF. The CDR3 DNA follows: TGTGCCACCAGTGAGACCGGGACAGGGGACAATGAGCAGTTCTTC. The rearrangement joins TRBV24-1 to TRBJ2-1, with 10 bases lining up with TRBD1. The V gene end was trimmed by 4 bases and the J gene end by 5 bases; junction bases not matched to a gene: 4. This CDR3 has 15 residues. Germline loops: CDR1 KGHDR, CDR2 SFDVKD.

V gene TRBV6-2 or TRBV6-3 combines with J gene TRBJ1-3; D unclear. This CDR3 comprises 12 residues. Looked up from germline, CDR1 is MNHEY and CDR2 is SVGEGT. V lost 8 bases to trimming and J lost 4 bases, with 9 bases between them. DNA for the CDR3: TGTGCCAGCTTAGGGCTAGGAAACACCATATATTTT. The encoded protein is CASLGLGNTIYF.